This T cell receptor (beta chain) was observed in a study of blood T cell repertoires in COVID-19. CDR3 length: 15 residues. J gave up 6 bases and V 4 bases, and 5 bases lay outside the gene matches. Germline V lookup: CDR1 LNHDA, CDR2 SQIVND (reference sequence). Original handling: Reference gene primers were amplified, and this amplification served to estimate nucleated cell counts. The repertoire was sequenced with immunoSEQ multiplex PCR; TCRdb's copy has only in-frame clones and lacks some. For V, J and clone size, that table is used; D and trimming come from the DNA. The data show around 200,000 clones, with 80% to 90% seen just once and less than 25% held by the top ten.

The V call is TRBV19, the J call TRBJ2-3, with TRBD2 matching 12 bases. Input material: peripheral blood. The origin of this receptor is a man between 70 and 80 years old with active or convalescent COVID-19. The CDR3 region has the DNA TGTGCCAGTAGTACACTAGCGGGAGGCCCCGATACGCAGTATTTT. Translating it yields CASSTLAGGPDTQYF.